Presented here are 6 T cell receptor beta chains from one specimen sequenced in a study of shared clonotypes between healthy human individuals. Method: immunoSEQ multiplex PCR; TCRdb's copy keeps in-frame clones and lacks some. Of about 690,000 clones in the sample, 90% are singletons; the top ten hold approximately 35%. The sample consisted of memory CD8+ T cells from PBMCs. As to subset: CD45RO+ cells pooled with CCR7-negative TemRA cells. The receptors stem from a man younger than 35 in good health. Some clones in this sample may be carry-over from other donors' samples.

The V gene is TRBV5-6, the J gene TRBJ2-1; D uncertain. Germline loops: CDR1 SGHDT, CDR2 YYEEEE. This CDR3 contains 15 residues. V lost 1 base and J 6 bases, leaving 14 bases between the germline ends. The CDR3 here is CASSLSASFTNEQFF. The DNA of the CDR3 is TGTGCCAGCAGCTTGTCGGCCTCCTTTACCAATGAGCAGTTCTTC.

This clone was found once. V is TRBV9 and J is TRBJ2-1; 7 nucleotides align to TRBD2. Germline loops: CDR1 SGDLS, CDR2 YYNGEE. The V and J ends lost 3 bases and 8 bases, in that order; junction bases with no gene match: 8. The CDR3 has 14 residues. The CDR3 nucleotides are TGTGCCAGCAGCGCACGCGGGACTATTGATGAGCAGTTCTTC. The encoded protein is CASSARGTIDEQFF.

The V call is TRBV28, the J call TRBJ1-1, with a possible D match to TRBD1 (5 bases). This CDR3 contains 14 residues. V lost 8 bases to trimming and J lost 2 bases, with 15 bases between them. Germline CDR1 MDHEN, CDR2 SYDVKM. The CDR3 protein is CASAVDTFNTEAFF. CDR3 bases: TGTGCCAGCGCTGTGGACACATTCAACACTGAAGCTTTCTTT.

This clone was picked up a small number of times. The chain recombines TRBV5-1 with TRBJ1-1; D unclear. CDR1 and CDR2 (germline): SGHRS, YFSETQ. The CDR3 runs 11 residues. V lost 3 bases and J lost 3, with 3 bases in between. In DNA, the CDR3 is TGCGCCAGCAGCTCTTACACTGAAGCTTTCTTT. Its protein product is CASSSYTEAFF.

V gene TRBV19 combines with J gene TRBJ2-1; the D gene is possibly TRBD1 (5 bases). Germline loops: CDR1 LNHDA, CDR2 SQIVND (reference sequence). V was pared by 5 bases and J by 4 bases, with 15 bases between. The CDR3 spans 15 residues. The CDR3 is CASSLGGSGYNEQFF. The CDR3 nucleotides read TGTGCCAGTAGTTTAGGTGGCTCAGGGTACAATGAGCAGTTCTTC.

The V call is TRBV4-1, the J call TRBJ2-1; D may be TRBD2 (6 bases). Between the trimmed V and J ends, which lost 0 bases and 3 bases, there was a span of 9 bases. Germline CDR1 is MGHRA and CDR2 is YSYEKL. The CDR3 sequence is 15 residues long. DNA for the CDR3: TGCGCCAGCAGCCAAGATAGGGGACTCTACAATGAGCAGTTCTTC. The encoded protein is CASSQDRGLYNEQFF.